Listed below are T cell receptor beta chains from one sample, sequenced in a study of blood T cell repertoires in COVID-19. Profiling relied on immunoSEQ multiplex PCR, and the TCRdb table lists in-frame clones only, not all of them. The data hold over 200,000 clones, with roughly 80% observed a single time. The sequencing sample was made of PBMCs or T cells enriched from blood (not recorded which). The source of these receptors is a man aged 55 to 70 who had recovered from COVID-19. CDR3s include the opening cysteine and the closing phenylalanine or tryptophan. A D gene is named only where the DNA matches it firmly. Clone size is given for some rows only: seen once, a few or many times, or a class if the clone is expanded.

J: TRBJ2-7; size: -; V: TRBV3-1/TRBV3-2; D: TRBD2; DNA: TGTGCCAGCAGCCAGGCCAGCGGACTAGCGTCCGAGCAGTACTTC; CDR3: CASSQASGLASEQYF
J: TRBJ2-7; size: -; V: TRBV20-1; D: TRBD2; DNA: TGCAGTGCTGCGGGAGTCTACGAGCAGTACTTC; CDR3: CSAAGVYEQYF
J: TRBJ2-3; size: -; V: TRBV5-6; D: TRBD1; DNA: TGTGCCAGCAGCGCTTTCCGACAGGGGGCTTCTTCTAGCACAGATACGCAGTATTTT; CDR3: CASSAFRQGASSSTDTQYF
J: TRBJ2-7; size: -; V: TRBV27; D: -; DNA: TGTGCCAGCGGTTGGAGACAGGCCGAGCAGTACTTC; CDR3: CASGWRQAEQYF
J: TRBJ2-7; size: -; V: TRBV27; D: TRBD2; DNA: TGTGCCAGCAGTTTCGGGAGGGCGACCTACGAGCAGTACTTC; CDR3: CASSFGRATYEQYF
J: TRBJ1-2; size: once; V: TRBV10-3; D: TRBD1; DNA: TGTGCCATCAGTGACTCAGGGGGTGGTGGCTACACCTTC; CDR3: CAISDSGGGGYTF
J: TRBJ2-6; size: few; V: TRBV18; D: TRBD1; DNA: TGTGCCAGCTCAGAAACCGGGACAGGGAGCTCTGGGGCCAACGTCCTGACTTTC; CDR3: CASSETGTGSSGANVLTF
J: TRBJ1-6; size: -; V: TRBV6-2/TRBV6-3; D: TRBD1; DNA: TGTGCCAGCAGTTCCGGGACAGAGAATTCACCCCTCCACTTT; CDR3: CASSSGTENSPLHF
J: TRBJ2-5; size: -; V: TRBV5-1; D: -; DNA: TGCGCCAGCAGCACAGGACGAGTTCAAGAGACCCAGTACTTC; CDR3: CASSTGRVQETQYF
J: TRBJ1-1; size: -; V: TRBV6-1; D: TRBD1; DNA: TGTGCCAGCAGTGAATTCGGACAGGGAGGGAACACTGAAGCTTTCTTT; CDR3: CASSEFGQGGNTEAFF
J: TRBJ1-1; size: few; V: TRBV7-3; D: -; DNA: TGTGCCAGCAGCTTAATGTCGGACACTGAAGCTTTCTTT; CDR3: CASSLMSDTEAFF
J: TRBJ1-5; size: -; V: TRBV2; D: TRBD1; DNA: TGTGCCAGCGGAACCGACAGGGAAGGAGATCAGCCCCAGCATTTT; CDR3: CASGTDREGDQPQHF
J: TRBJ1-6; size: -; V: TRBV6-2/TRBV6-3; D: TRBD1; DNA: TGTGCCAGCAGTTACCCGACAGGGGTCTATTCACCCCTCCACTTT; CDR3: CASSYPTGVYSPLHF
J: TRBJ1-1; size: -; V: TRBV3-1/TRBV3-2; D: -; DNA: TGTGCCAGCCGGACAGTGAACACTGAAGCTTTCTTT; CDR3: CASRTVNTEAFF
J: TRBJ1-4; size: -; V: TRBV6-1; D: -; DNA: TGTGCCAGCAGTGAAGATGGGGGGAACGGTGAAAAACTGTTTTTT; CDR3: CASSEDGGNGEKLFF
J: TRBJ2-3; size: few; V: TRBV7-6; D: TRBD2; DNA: TGTGCCAGCAGCTTAGATAGAAGAGCGGGGAACACAGATACGCAGTATTTT; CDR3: CASSLDRRAGNTDTQYF
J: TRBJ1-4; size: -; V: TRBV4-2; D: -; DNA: TGTGCCAGCAGCCAAGACAGGGGTGAAAAACTGTTTTTT; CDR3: CASSQDRGEKLFF
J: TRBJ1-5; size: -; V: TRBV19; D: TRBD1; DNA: TGTGCCAGTAGACAGGGGATCCATCAGCCCCAGCATTTT; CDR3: CASRQGIHQPQHF
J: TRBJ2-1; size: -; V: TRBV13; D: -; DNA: TGTGCCAGCAGCTTCCACCGGACAAGTCCTTACAATGAGCAGTTCTTC; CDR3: CASSFHRTSPYNEQFF
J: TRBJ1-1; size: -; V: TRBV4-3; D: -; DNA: TGCGCCAGCAGCCAAGATATCGGGGAAGGAGTAGCTTTCTTT; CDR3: CASSQDIGEGVAFF
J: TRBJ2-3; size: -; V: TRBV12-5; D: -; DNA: TGTGCTAGTGGTTCCCCTAAAACGACAGATACGCAGTATTTT; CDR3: CASGSPKTTDTQYF
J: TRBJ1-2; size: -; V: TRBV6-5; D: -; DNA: TGTGCCAGCAGTTCGATCCCACAATATGGCTACACCTTC; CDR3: CASSSIPQYGYTF
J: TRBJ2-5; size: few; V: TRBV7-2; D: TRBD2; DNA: TGTGCCAGCAGCGTCCCTAGCGGGCAAGAGACCCAGTACTTC; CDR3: CASSVPSGQETQYF
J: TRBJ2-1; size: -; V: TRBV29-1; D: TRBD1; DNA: TGCAGCGTCGGGATCCGGGACAGGAATAATGAGCAGTTCTTC; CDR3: CSVGIRDRNNEQFF
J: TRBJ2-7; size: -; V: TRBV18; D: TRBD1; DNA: TGTGCCAGCTCGCCCGGGACAGGGTTAACCTACGAGCAGTACTTC; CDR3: CASSPGTGLTYEQYF
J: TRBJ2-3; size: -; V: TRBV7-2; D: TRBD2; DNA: TGTGCCAGCAGCTTTACTAGCGGAGCAGATACGCAGTATTTT; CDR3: CASSFTSGADTQYF
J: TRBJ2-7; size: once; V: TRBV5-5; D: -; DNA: TGTGCCAGCAGCCAACTGACAGCCTCCTACGAGCAGTACTTC; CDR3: CASSQLTASYEQYF
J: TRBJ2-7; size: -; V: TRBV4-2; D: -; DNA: TGTGCCAGCAGCCAAGACAGGGTCAACTACGAGCAGTACTTC; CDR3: CASSQDRVNYEQYF
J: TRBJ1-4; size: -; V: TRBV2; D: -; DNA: TGTGCCAGCAGTGCTATCGGACAGAATGAAAAACTGTTTTTT; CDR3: CASSAIGQNEKLFF
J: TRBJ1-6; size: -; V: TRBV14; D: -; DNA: TGTGCCAGCAGCATGGCGCGGGGTTCACCCCTCCACTTT; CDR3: CASSMARGSPLHF
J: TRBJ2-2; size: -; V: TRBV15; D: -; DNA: TGTGCCACCAGCAGAGATAGGCGGGACACCGGGGAGCTGTTTTTT; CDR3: CATSRDRRDTGELFF
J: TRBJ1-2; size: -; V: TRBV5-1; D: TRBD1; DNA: TGCGCCAGCAGCTTGGACAGGGGGACTGGCTACACCTTC; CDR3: CASSLDRGTGYTF
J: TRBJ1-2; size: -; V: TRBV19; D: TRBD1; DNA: TGTGCCAGTAGTATTCCGGGACAGGGTAACTATGGCTACACCTTC; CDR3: CASSIPGQGNYGYTF
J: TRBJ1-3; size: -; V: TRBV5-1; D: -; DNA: TGCGCCAGCAGTTCAGTCCCCATTGACTCTGGAAACACCATATATTTT; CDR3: CASSSVPIDSGNTIYF
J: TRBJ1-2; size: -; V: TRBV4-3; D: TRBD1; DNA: TGCGCCAGCAGCGCCTACAGGGGGCTAAACTATGGCTACACCTTC; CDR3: CASSAYRGLNYGYTF
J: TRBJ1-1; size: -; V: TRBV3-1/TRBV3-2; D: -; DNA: TGTGCCAGCACCCTAAAAGGAGGGTACACTGAAGCTTTCTTT; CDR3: CASTLKGGYTEAFF
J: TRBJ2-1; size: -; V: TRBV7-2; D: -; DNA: TGTGCCAGCAGCTTAGACGGGACAAACCCCTATGAGCAGTTCTTC; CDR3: CASSLDGTNPYEQFF
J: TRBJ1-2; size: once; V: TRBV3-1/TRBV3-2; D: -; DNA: TGTGCCAGCAGCCAAAGTTGGGGGGGGCAGAACTATGGCTACACCTTC; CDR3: CASSQSWGGQNYGYTF
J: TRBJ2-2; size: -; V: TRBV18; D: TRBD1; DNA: TGTGCCAGCTCAACCGGACAGGGAAACACCGGGGAGCTGTTTTTT; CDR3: CASSTGQGNTGELFF
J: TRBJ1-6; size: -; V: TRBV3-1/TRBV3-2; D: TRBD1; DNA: TGTGCCAGCAGCCCACAGGGGGGTAATTCACCCCTCCACTTT; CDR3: CASSPQGGNSPLHF
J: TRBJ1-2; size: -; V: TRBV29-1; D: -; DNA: TGCAGCGTCCGGACATGGGTTTCTAGAGGCTACACCTTC; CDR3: CSVRTWVSRGYTF
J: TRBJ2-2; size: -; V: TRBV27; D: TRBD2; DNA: TGTGCCAGCAGTTTCTTTAGACTAGCGGGGGGACCGGGGGAGCTGTTTTTT; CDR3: CASSFFRLAGGPGELFF
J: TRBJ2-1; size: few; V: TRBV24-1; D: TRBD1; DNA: TGTGCCACCAGTGCAACAGGGGGCAGCTACAATGAGCAGTTCTTC; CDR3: CATSATGGSYNEQFF
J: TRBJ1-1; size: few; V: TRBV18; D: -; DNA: TGTGCCAGCTCAGGGTCGGGATACACTGAGGGAGCTTTCTTT; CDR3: CASSGSGYTEGAFF
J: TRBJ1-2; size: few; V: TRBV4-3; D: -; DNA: TGCGCCAGCAGCCAACTAACGGGACAAACCGACTATGGCTACACCTTC; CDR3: CASSQLTGQTDYGYTF
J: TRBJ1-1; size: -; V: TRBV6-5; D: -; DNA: TGTGCCAGCAGTTACTCCCCAGGGATCACTGAAGCTTTCTTT; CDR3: CASSYSPGITEAFF
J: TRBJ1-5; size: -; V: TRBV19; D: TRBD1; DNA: TGTGCCAGTACTCGAATCGACAGGGGCAATCAGCCCCAGCATTTT; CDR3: CASTRIDRGNQPQHF
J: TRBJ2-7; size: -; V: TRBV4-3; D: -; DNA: TGCGCCAGCAGCCAAGTTTGGGCTAGCGACGTCTTCGGCACCTACGAGCAGTACTTC; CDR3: CASSQVWASDVFGTYEQYF
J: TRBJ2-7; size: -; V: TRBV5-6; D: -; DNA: TGTGCCAGCAGCTTTACCAGACTTGGCGAGCAGTACTTC; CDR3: CASSFTRLGEQYF
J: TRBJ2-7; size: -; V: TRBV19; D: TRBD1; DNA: TGTGCCAGTAGTATATCGCAGGGGGCTCTGAACGAGCAGTACTTC; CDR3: CASSISQGALNEQYF
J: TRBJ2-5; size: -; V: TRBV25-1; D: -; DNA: TGTGCCAGCACCATTGGGGGGGGCAGGGAGACCCAGTACTTC; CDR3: CASTIGGGRETQYF
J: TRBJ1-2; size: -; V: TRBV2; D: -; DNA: TGTGCCAGCAGACAAGGACTGAGCGTACACTATCACTTC; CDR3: CASRQGLSVHYHF